This T cell receptor beta chain came from a study of T cell repertoires in cytomegalovirus infection. Study overall: HLA-B-restricted CMV epitopes that are well studied, plus recently identified HLA-C-restricted ones, were used by the study. Public TCR beta signatures marked donors with CMV infection and the matching HLA.

This clonotype was seen only a few times. Its antigen is unidentified. One entry per CDR3 protein, called by TCRdb with MiXCR from the reads. Found here are 650,000 to 900,000 distinct CDR3 sequences, around a third of them singletons; the top ten hold around 12%. This CDR3 comprises 21 residues. With 0 bases removed from V and 5 bases from J, the gap between germline ends came to 28 bases. This rearrangement joins TRBV12-3 or TRBV12-4 to TRBJ2-2; D possibly matches TRBD1 or TRBD2 (6 bases each). Specimen: cultured CD8+ T cells from PBMCs, collected from culture after CMV antigen stimulation. The receptor was derived from a human donor in good health (CMV status not recorded). Some clones in this sample may be carry-over from other donors' samples. CDR3 amino acids: CASSLAEVIRGPARGTGELFF. DNA of the CDR3: TGTGCCAGCAGTTTAGCAGAGGTTATCCGGGGGCCCGCGAGAGGAACCGGGGAGCTGTTTTTT.